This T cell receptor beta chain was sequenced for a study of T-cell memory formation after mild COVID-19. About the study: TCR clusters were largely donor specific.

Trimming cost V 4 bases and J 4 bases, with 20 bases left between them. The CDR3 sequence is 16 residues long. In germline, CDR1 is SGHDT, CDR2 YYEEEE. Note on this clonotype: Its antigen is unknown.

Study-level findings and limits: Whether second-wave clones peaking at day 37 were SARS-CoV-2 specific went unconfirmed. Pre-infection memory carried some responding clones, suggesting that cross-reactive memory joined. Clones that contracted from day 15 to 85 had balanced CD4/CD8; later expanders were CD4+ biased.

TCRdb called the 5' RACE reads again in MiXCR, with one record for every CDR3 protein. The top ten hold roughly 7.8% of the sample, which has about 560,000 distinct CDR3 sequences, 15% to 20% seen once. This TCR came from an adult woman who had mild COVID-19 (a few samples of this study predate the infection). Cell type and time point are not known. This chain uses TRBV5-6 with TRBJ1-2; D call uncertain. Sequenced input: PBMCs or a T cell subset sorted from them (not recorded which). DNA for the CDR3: TGTGCCAGCAGCATCGGACGGAGGGAGTGGAGCTATGGCTACACCTTC. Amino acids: CASSIGRREWSYGYTF.